This is a list of T cell receptor beta chains from one sample in a study of cytomegalovirus exposure and HLA in healthy donors. Clones were sequenced by immunoSEQ multiplex PCR, and TCRdb holds only the in-frame ones, with some missing. The table lists over 90,000 clones, about 69% of them singletons. The specimen was PBMCs. These receptors originate from a human donor in good health. Both conserved end residues are part of each CDR3. The D gene is left open where the match is weak. Some rows mark clone size as missing; the rest say once, few, many or name a class of expanded clone.

j_call: TRBJ2-1; clone_size: .; d_call: .; cdr3_length: 16; v_call: TRBV2; cdr3_aa: CASSEEGGPGYNEQFF; cdr3_nt: TGTGCCAGCAGTGAAGAAGGAGGGCCGGGTTACAATGAGCAGTTCTTC
j_call: TRBJ2-7; clone_size: .; d_call: TRBD2; cdr3_length: 15; v_call: TRBV30; cdr3_aa: CAWSVPGLALYEQYF; cdr3_nt: TGTGCCTGGAGTGTACCCGGACTAGCGTTATACGAGCAGTACTTC
j_call: TRBJ2-7; clone_size: .; d_call: TRBD1; cdr3_length: 15; v_call: TRBV6-5; cdr3_aa: CASSPSGTGGDEQYF; cdr3_nt: TGTGCCAGCAGTCCCTCCGGGACAGGGGGGGACGAGCAGTACTTC
j_call: TRBJ1-2; clone_size: .; d_call: .; cdr3_length: 13; v_call: TRBV27; cdr3_aa: CASSLSSVDGYTF; cdr3_nt: TGTGCCAGCAGTTTAAGTTCGGTGGATGGCTACACCTTC
j_call: TRBJ2-1; clone_size: few; d_call: TRBD2; cdr3_length: 16; v_call: TRBV29-1; cdr3_aa: CSVEGRTSGRLGEQFF; cdr3_nt: TGCAGCGTTGAAGGGCGTACTAGCGGGAGGTTAGGTGAGCAGTTCTTC
j_call: TRBJ1-1; clone_size: .; d_call: TRBD1; cdr3_length: 14; v_call: TRBV2; cdr3_aa: CASIIVQGWAEAFF; cdr3_nt: TGTGCCAGCATTATAGTACAGGGGTGGGCTGAAGCTTTCTTT
j_call: TRBJ2-1; clone_size: .; d_call: TRBD2; cdr3_length: 16; v_call: TRBV28; cdr3_aa: CASSRTGTSGREEQFF; cdr3_nt: TGTGCCAGCAGTCGTACCGGGACTAGCGGGAGAGAGGAGCAGTTCTTC
j_call: TRBJ1-1; clone_size: .; d_call: TRBD1; cdr3_length: 16; v_call: TRBV5-6; cdr3_aa: CASSTPGTGMNTEAFF; cdr3_nt: TGTGCCAGCAGCACCCCCGGGACAGGGATGAACACTGAAGCTTTCTTT
j_call: TRBJ2-5; clone_size: .; d_call: .; cdr3_length: 15; v_call: TRBV5-3; cdr3_aa: CARRPCMTVKETQYF; cdr3_nt: TGTGCCAGAAGGCCGTGTATGACAGTCAAAGAGACCCAGTACTTC
j_call: TRBJ2-7; clone_size: .; d_call: .; cdr3_length: 14; v_call: TRBV10-3; cdr3_aa: CAISEGGSRDEQYF; cdr3_nt: TGTGCCATCAGTGAAGGGGGTTCACGCGACGAGCAGTACTTC
j_call: TRBJ2-1; clone_size: .; d_call: .; cdr3_length: 16; v_call: TRBV13; cdr3_aa: CASSLGGSEVGDEQFF; cdr3_nt: TGTGCCAGCAGCTTAGGCGGGAGCGAAGTTGGGGATGAGCAGTTCTTC
j_call: TRBJ1-1; clone_size: .; d_call: .; cdr3_length: 14; v_call: TRBV29-1; cdr3_aa: CSVVGATVNTEAFF; cdr3_nt: TGCAGCGTTGTGGGGGCGACAGTGAACACTGAAGCTTTCTTT
j_call: TRBJ2-5; clone_size: once; d_call: .; cdr3_length: 15; v_call: TRBV10-3; cdr3_aa: CAISEGTGDQETQYF; cdr3_nt: TGTGCCATCAGTGAAGGGACGGGGGACCAAGAGACCCAGTACTTC
j_call: TRBJ2-1; clone_size: few; d_call: TRBD1; cdr3_length: 16; v_call: TRBV7-9; cdr3_aa: CASSLGGGATSHEQFF; cdr3_nt: TGTGCCAGCAGCTTAGGAGGGGGCGCTACTAGTCATGAGCAGTTCTTC